This T cell receptor beta chain was documented in a study of blood T cell repertoires in COVID-19. As for the study in general: Specimens from acute and convalescent COVID-19 originated in the United States, Italy and Spain.

Generated by immunoSEQ multiplex PCR, the TCRdb table keeps only in-frame clones and is missing some. This table holds roughly 400,000 clones, approximately 91% found once. The V and J ends lost 4 bases and 2 bases, in that order; junction bases with no gene match: 16. CDR1 and CDR2 (germline): LGHNA, YSLEER. The CDR3 spans 18 residues. The source of this sequence is a young woman who had been exposed to COVID-19. The rearrangement links TRBV4-3 to TRBJ2-5; 7 nucleotides match TRBD2. Sequenced: PBMCs or T cells enriched from blood (not recorded which). The CDR3 nucleotides read TGCGCCAGCAGCCCCACCTGGGGGGGATTTTCGCCACAAGAGACCCAGTACTTC. It translates to CASSPTWGGFSPQETQYF.